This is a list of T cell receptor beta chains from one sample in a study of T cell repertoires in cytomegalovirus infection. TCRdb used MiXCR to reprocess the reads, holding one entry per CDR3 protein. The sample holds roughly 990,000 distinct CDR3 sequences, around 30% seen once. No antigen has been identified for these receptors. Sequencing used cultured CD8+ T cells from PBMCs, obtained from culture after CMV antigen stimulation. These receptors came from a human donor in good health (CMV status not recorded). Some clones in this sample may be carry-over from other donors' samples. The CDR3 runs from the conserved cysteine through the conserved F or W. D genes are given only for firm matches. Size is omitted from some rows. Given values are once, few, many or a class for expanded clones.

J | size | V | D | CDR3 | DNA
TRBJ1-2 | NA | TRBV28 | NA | CASSLARRGSYYGYTF | TGTGCCAGCAGTCTTGCCCGCAGGGGTTCATACTATGGCTACACCTTC
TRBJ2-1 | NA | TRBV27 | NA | CASRPALAGDEQFF | TGTGCCAGCAGACCCGCACTGGCCGGTGATGAGCAGTTCTTC
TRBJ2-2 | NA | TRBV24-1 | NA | CATSDQTSNTGELFF | TGTGCCACCAGTGACCAGACAAGCAACACCGGGGAGCTGTTTTTT
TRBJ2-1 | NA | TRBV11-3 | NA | CASSSWTTSYNEQFF | TGTGCCAGCAGCTCCTGGACTACGTCCTACAATGAGCAGTTCTTC
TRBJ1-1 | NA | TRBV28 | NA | CASSLRGPVGNTEAFF | TGTGCCAGCAGTTTACGGGGGCCGGTGGGGAACACTGAAGCTTTCTTT
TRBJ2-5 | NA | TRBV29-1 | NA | CSVDEGGARAETQYF | TGCAGCGTTGACGAGGGGGGCGCGAGGGCGGAGACCCAGTACTTC
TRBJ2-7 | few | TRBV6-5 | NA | CASSYGGWEQYF | TGTGCCAGCAGTTACGGGGGATGGGAGCAGTACTTC
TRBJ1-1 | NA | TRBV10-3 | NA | CAISEEQGAAFF | TGTGCCATCAGTGAGGAACAGGGCGCGGCTTTCTTT
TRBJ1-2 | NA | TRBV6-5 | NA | CASSYSNGAGGYTF | TGTGCCAGCAGTTACTCGAATGGGGCGGGTGGCTACACCTTC
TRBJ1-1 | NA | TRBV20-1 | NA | CSAREGAGTEAFF | TGCAGTGCTAGAGAGGGGGCTGGGACTGAAGCTTTCTTT
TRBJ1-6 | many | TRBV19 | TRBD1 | CASSDREISPLHF | TGTGCCAGTAGTGACAGGGAGATTTCACCCCTCCACTTT
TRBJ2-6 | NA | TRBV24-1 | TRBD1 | CATSDSGTGGSGANVLTF | TGTGCCACCAGTGACTCCGGGACAGGGGGCTCTGGGGCCAACGTCCTGACTTTC
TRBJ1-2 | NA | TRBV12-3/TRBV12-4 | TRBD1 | CASSAGQGVGYTF | TGTGCCAGCAGTGCCGGACAGGGCGTGGGCTACACCTTC
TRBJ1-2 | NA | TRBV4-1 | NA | CASSQDDDYGYTF | TGCGCCAGCAGCCAAGATGACGACTATGGCTACACCTTC
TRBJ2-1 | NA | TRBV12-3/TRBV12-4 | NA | CASSPLGFVQFF | TGTGCCAGCAGTCCCCTCGGTTTCGTGCAGTTCTTC
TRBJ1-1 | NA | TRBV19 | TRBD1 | CASSQDRADTEAFF | TGTGCCAGTAGCCAAGACAGGGCTGACACTGAAGCTTTCTTT
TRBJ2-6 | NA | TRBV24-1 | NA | CATGDPKVSGANVLTF | TGTGCCACCGGTGACCCGAAGGTCTCTGGGGCCAACGTCCTGACTTTC
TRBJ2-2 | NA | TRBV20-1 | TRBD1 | CSARDIRGTGELFF | TGCAGTGCTAGAGATATCAGGGGGACCGGGGAGCTGTTTTTT
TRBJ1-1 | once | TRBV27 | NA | CASSFGGESEAFF | TGTGCCAGCAGTTTCGGAGGGGAATCCGAAGCTTTCTTT
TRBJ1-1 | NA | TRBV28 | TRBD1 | CASSSQGAGPEAFF | TGTGCCAGCAGTTCACAGGGGGCGGGCCCTGAAGCTTTCTTT
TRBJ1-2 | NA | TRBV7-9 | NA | CASSFSETAYGYTF | TGTGCCAGCAGCTTTTCTGAGACAGCCTATGGCTACACCTTC
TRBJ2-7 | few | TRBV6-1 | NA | CASSPVGHEASYEQYF | TGTGCCAGCAGCCCTGTCGGCCACGAGGCGTCCTACGAGCAGTACTTC
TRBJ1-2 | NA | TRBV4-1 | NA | CASSPLGQVTVYTF | TGCGCCAGCAGCCCCCTAGGGCAGGTTACGGTCTACACCTTC
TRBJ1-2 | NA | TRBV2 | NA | CASRPNGDLRYTF | TGTGCCAGCCGGCCGAACGGAGACCTTCGCTACACCTTC
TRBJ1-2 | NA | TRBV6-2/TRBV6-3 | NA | CASAGGPAYGYTF | TGTGCCAGCGCCGGGGGGCCAGCCTATGGCTACACCTTC
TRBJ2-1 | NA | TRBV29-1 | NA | CSVGGESEQFF | TGCAGCGTTGGGGGGGAAAGTGAGCAGTTCTTC
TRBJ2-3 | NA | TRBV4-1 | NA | CASSQAPADTQYF | TGCGCCAGCAGCCAAGCCCCGGCAGATACGCAGTATTTT
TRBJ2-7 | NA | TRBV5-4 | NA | CASSSQVDEQYF | TGTGCCAGCAGCTCACAGGTCGACGAGCAGTACTTC